A selection of T cell receptor beta chains follows, all from one sample in a study of blood T cell repertoires in COVID-19. Produced via immunoSEQ multiplex PCR; TCRdb's table is partial and in-frame only. The sample has hundreds of thousands of clones, about nine tenths seen once. Sequences were obtained from peripheral blood. The receptors stem from a woman aged 45-60 years with COVID-19, enrolled during active disease. Both conserved end residues are part of each CDR3. The D gene is left open where the match is weak. Only some rows state a clone size, as once, few, many or a class for expanded clones.

cdr3_nt: TGTGCCAGCAGTTACGACAGGGCGGAGACCCAGTACTTC; cdr3_aa: CASSYDRAETQYF; v_call: TRBV13; d_call: TRBD1; j_call: TRBJ2-5; clone_size: NA; cdr3_length: 13
cdr3_nt: TGTGCCGCTCGGGGGTCCGGGGAGCTGTTTTTT; cdr3_aa: CAARGSGELFF; v_call: TRBV25-1; d_call: NA; j_call: TRBJ2-2; clone_size: NA; cdr3_length: 11
cdr3_nt: TGTGCCAGCAGTTATGGGCTAGCGGGGGGTACAGATACGCAGTATTTT; cdr3_aa: CASSYGLAGGTDTQYF; v_call: TRBV6-6; d_call: TRBD2; j_call: TRBJ2-3; clone_size: NA; cdr3_length: 16
cdr3_nt: TGTGCCAGTAGTATAGATCCCTCCGGGGTCCTGACTTTC; cdr3_aa: CASSIDPSGVLTF; v_call: TRBV19; d_call: NA; j_call: TRBJ2-6; clone_size: few; cdr3_length: 13
cdr3_nt: TGTGCCAGTAGTGGGCAGACGAACACTGAAGCTTTCTTT; cdr3_aa: CASSGQTNTEAFF; v_call: TRBV19; d_call: NA; j_call: TRBJ1-1; clone_size: NA; cdr3_length: 13
cdr3_nt: TGTGCCAGCAGCCAAGACAGGTGGACCATATATTTT; cdr3_aa: CASSQDRWTIYF; v_call: TRBV3-1/TRBV3-2; d_call: NA; j_call: TRBJ1-3; clone_size: NA; cdr3_length: 12
cdr3_nt: TGTGCCAGAAGTCGGGACAGGGAAGTAAAGAAGGATTCACCCCTCCACTTT; cdr3_aa: CARSRDREVKKDSPLHF; v_call: TRBV28; d_call: TRBD1; j_call: TRBJ1-6; clone_size: NA; cdr3_length: 17
cdr3_nt: TGTGCCAGCAGCCCCGGGACTGAAGCTTTCTTT; cdr3_aa: CASSPGTEAFF; v_call: TRBV6-5; d_call: NA; j_call: TRBJ1-1; clone_size: NA; cdr3_length: 11
cdr3_nt: TGTGCCAGCAGCTTACAGGGGGCAAGTGGCTACACCTTC; cdr3_aa: CASSLQGASGYTF; v_call: TRBV11-1; d_call: TRBD1; j_call: TRBJ1-2; clone_size: NA; cdr3_length: 13
cdr3_nt: TGTGCCAGCTCACCACTGGCGGGGGGGCTGGACGAGCAGTACTTC; cdr3_aa: CASSPLAGGLDEQYF; v_call: TRBV18; d_call: TRBD2; j_call: TRBJ2-7; clone_size: NA; cdr3_length: 15
cdr3_nt: TGTGCCAGCTCACCTGAACCGGGAGGTACAGGCACTGAAGCTTTCTTT; cdr3_aa: CASSPEPGGTGTEAFF; v_call: TRBV18; d_call: NA; j_call: TRBJ1-1; clone_size: NA; cdr3_length: 16
cdr3_nt: TGTGCCTGGAGTGTACAGGGATTTGACTATGGCTACACCTTC; cdr3_aa: CAWSVQGFDYGYTF; v_call: TRBV30; d_call: NA; j_call: TRBJ1-2; clone_size: NA; cdr3_length: 14
cdr3_nt: TGTGCCAGCAGCCCACGGAGGAGGGCCTCCTACAATGAGCAGTTCTTC; cdr3_aa: CASSPRRRASYNEQFF; v_call: TRBV11-2; d_call: NA; j_call: TRBJ2-1; clone_size: NA; cdr3_length: 16
cdr3_nt: TGTGCCAGTAGTATTAGCATAGGCACAGATACGCAGTATTTT; cdr3_aa: CASSISIGTDTQYF; v_call: TRBV19; d_call: NA; j_call: TRBJ2-3; clone_size: NA; cdr3_length: 14
cdr3_nt: TGTGCCAGCAGCTTGGAGGGTAGCGGGAGTGAAGCTTTCTTT; cdr3_aa: CASSLEGSGSEAFF; v_call: TRBV5-5; d_call: NA; j_call: TRBJ1-1; clone_size: NA; cdr3_length: 14
cdr3_nt: TGCGCCAGCAGCCAAGTCGCTAGGGACAGGGTAAGGACTGAAGCTTTCTTT; cdr3_aa: CASSQVARDRVRTEAFF; v_call: TRBV4-1; d_call: TRBD1; j_call: TRBJ1-1; clone_size: NA; cdr3_length: 17
cdr3_nt: TGTGCCAGCAGGGCGGACTATAGCAATCAGCCCCAGCATTTT; cdr3_aa: CASRADYSNQPQHF; v_call: TRBV2; d_call: NA; j_call: TRBJ1-5; clone_size: NA; cdr3_length: 14
cdr3_nt: TGTGCCAGTAGTATAGGCAGGGGGGATTACAATGAGCAGTTCTTC; cdr3_aa: CASSIGRGDYNEQFF; v_call: TRBV19; d_call: NA; j_call: TRBJ2-1; clone_size: NA; cdr3_length: 15
cdr3_nt: TGTGCCAGCAGCGTAACAGACAGCAATCAGCCCCAGCATTTT; cdr3_aa: CASSVTDSNQPQHF; v_call: TRBV9; d_call: NA; j_call: TRBJ1-5; clone_size: NA; cdr3_length: 14
cdr3_nt: TGTGCCAGCAGGTGGGACAGGGAAGTCACTGAAGCTTTCTTT; cdr3_aa: CASRWDREVTEAFF; v_call: TRBV6-5; d_call: TRBD1; j_call: TRBJ1-1; clone_size: NA; cdr3_length: 14
cdr3_nt: TGTGCCAGCAGTGAACTCCTCGCGGGGGGCGATGAGCAGTTCTTC; cdr3_aa: CASSELLAGGDEQFF; v_call: TRBV2; d_call: TRBD2; j_call: TRBJ2-1; clone_size: NA; cdr3_length: 15
cdr3_nt: TGTGCCACCTCAGGGACAGTTATCTCCGGGGAGCTGTTTTTT; cdr3_aa: CATSGTVISGELFF; v_call: TRBV6-5; d_call: TRBD1; j_call: TRBJ2-2; clone_size: NA; cdr3_length: 14
cdr3_nt: TGTGCCACCAGTGATTTCACTAGCGGGCATACGCAGTATTTT; cdr3_aa: CATSDFTSGHTQYF; v_call: TRBV24-1; d_call: TRBD2; j_call: TRBJ2-3; clone_size: NA; cdr3_length: 14
cdr3_nt: TGTGCCAGCAGTAGGGGAGGGAACACTGAAGCTTTCTTT; cdr3_aa: CASSRGGNTEAFF; v_call: TRBV7-2; d_call: NA; j_call: TRBJ1-1; clone_size: NA; cdr3_length: 13
cdr3_nt: TGTGCCAGCAGCTTAGCGCGGGGGTCCTTCTCCTACGAGCAGTACTTC; cdr3_aa: CASSLARGSFSYEQYF; v_call: TRBV7-9; d_call: TRBD2; j_call: TRBJ2-7; clone_size: NA; cdr3_length: 16
cdr3_nt: TGTGCCTGGAGCAGCGGTAATGAAAAACTGTTTTTT; cdr3_aa: CAWSSGNEKLFF; v_call: TRBV30; d_call: NA; j_call: TRBJ1-4; clone_size: NA; cdr3_length: 12
cdr3_nt: TGTGCTAGTGGTTTGTCAGGACAGATTAACTATGGCTACACCTTC; cdr3_aa: CASGLSGQINYGYTF; v_call: TRBV12-5; d_call: NA; j_call: TRBJ1-2; clone_size: NA; cdr3_length: 15
cdr3_nt: TGTGCCAGCAGCTTGACGCGGGGCGCGGACGAGCAGTACTTC; cdr3_aa: CASSLTRGADEQYF; v_call: TRBV5-8; d_call: NA; j_call: TRBJ2-7; clone_size: NA; cdr3_length: 14
cdr3_nt: TGCGCCAGCAGTGAGGGGGAGACCATTACAGATACGCAGTATTTT; cdr3_aa: CASSEGETITDTQYF; v_call: TRBV10-1; d_call: NA; j_call: TRBJ2-3; clone_size: NA; cdr3_length: 15
cdr3_nt: TGTGCTAGTGGTTTCCTACTAGCGGGGGGCCTCAATTCCTACGAGCAGTACTTC; cdr3_aa: CASGFLLAGGLNSYEQYF; v_call: TRBV12-5; d_call: TRBD2; j_call: TRBJ2-7; clone_size: NA; cdr3_length: 18
cdr3_nt: TGTGCCAGCAGCGTAGGTGACAGAAGACCCTATGGCTACACCTTC; cdr3_aa: CASSVGDRRPYGYTF; v_call: TRBV9; d_call: NA; j_call: TRBJ1-2; clone_size: once; cdr3_length: 15
cdr3_nt: TGCGCCAGCAGCCTCCAAGGACAGGTCAGCACAGATACGCAGTATTTT; cdr3_aa: CASSLQGQVSTDTQYF; v_call: TRBV5-1; d_call: TRBD1; j_call: TRBJ2-3; clone_size: NA; cdr3_length: 16
cdr3_nt: TGTGCCAGTAGTAGGACAGGGTCGGGTCAGCCCCAGCATTTT; cdr3_aa: CASSRTGSGQPQHF; v_call: TRBV19; d_call: TRBD1; j_call: TRBJ1-5; clone_size: NA; cdr3_length: 14
cdr3_nt: TGTGCCAGCAGTGATCCGATAGGGGTAGGCGAGACCCAGTACTTC; cdr3_aa: CASSDPIGVGETQYF; v_call: TRBV6-1; d_call: NA; j_call: TRBJ2-5; clone_size: once; cdr3_length: 15
cdr3_nt: TGTGCCATCAGTGAGTCAGGACAAAAAGAGACCCAGTACTTC; cdr3_aa: CAISESGQKETQYF; v_call: TRBV10-3; d_call: NA; j_call: TRBJ2-5; clone_size: NA; cdr3_length: 14
cdr3_nt: TGTGCCTTCAAACCCTCGGACAGCACCGGGGAGCTGTTTTTT; cdr3_aa: CAFKPSDSTGELFF; v_call: TRBV30; d_call: NA; j_call: TRBJ2-2; clone_size: NA; cdr3_length: 14